Listed here are 25 T cell receptor beta chains from one sample, sequenced in a study of cytomegalovirus exposure and HLA in healthy donors. 60 Vbeta and 13 Jbeta primers were used in PCR. TCRdb's table, derived via immunoSEQ multiplex PCR, lists solely in-frame clones and lacks some. The sample lists some 150,000 clones, around 77% seen once, with approximately 2% in the top ten. The sample consisted of PBMCs. The source of these receptors is a woman under 40 in good health and CMV-seropositive.

The V call is TRBV4-1, the J call TRBJ2-1; the match to TRBD2 covers 10 bases. This CDR3 region has 17 residues. The trim removed 0 bases at V and 10 bases at J, leaving 12 bases unmatched. Germline V gives CDR1 MGHRA, CDR2 YSYEKL. This CDR3 reads CASSQDLGLAAHREQFF. The CDR3 nucleotides read TGCGCCAGCAGCCAAGATTTAGGACTAGCGGCCCATCGGGAGCAGTTCTTC.

The rearrangement joins TRBV5-5 to TRBJ2-7; 12 nucleotides agree with TRBD2. V gave up 0 bases and J gave up 2 bases; unmatched junction bases: 3. The CDR3 is 16 amino acids. From germline, CDR1 is SGHKS and CDR2 YYEKEE (reference sequence). This CDR3 is CASSLGLAGVAYEQYF. In nucleotides, the CDR3 is TGTGCCAGCAGCTTGGGACTAGCGGGGGTTGCCTACGAGCAGTACTTC.

The V call is TRBV9, the J call TRBJ2-3; 11 bases agree with TRBD2. V dropped 3 bases and J dropped 4; count of bases not matched to a gene: 7. This CDR3 region has 16 residues. Germline V gives CDR1 SGDLS, CDR2 YYNGEE. DNA of the CDR3: TGTGCCAGCAGCGGAACTAGCGGGAGTATCGCAGATACGCAGTATTTT. Translating gives CASSGTSGSIADTQYF.

The gene calls are TRBV15 and TRBJ2-1; 9 bases align to TRBD2. Trimming removed 5 bases from V and 6 bases from J; junction bases left unmatched: 14. This CDR3 contains 17 residues. The germline CDR1 and CDR2 sequences are LNHNV and YYDKDF (reference sequence). The CDR3 reads CATSGHSLLAGVNEQFF. The CDR3 DNA follows: TGTGCCACCAGCGGACACTCCTTGTTAGCGGGAGTCAATGAGCAGTTCTTC.

This clone was detected only a few times. The rearrangement uses TRBV7-8 and TRBJ1-6; TRBD1 matches at 7 bases. The CDR3 runs to 15 residues. V was pared by 5 bases and J by 7 bases, with 8 bases of the junction left unmatched. CDR1 is SGHVS and CDR2 is FQNEAQ in the germline V gene. CDR3 DNA sequence: TGTGCCAGCAGCCCAACGACAGGGTGGAATTCACCCCTCCACTTT. It is translated as CASSPTTGWNSPLHF. Full variable domain (remainder filled in from reference TRBV7-8 and TRBJ1-6): GAGVSQSPRYKVAKRGQDVALRCDPISGHVSLFWYQQALGQGPEFLTYFQNEAQLDKSGLPSDRFFAERPEGSVSTLKIQRTQQEDSAVYLCASSPTTGWNSPLHFGNGTRLTVT.

This chain uses TRBV10-3 with TRBJ1-5; 9 bases fit TRBD1. V was pared by 6 bases and J by 3 bases, with 6 bases of the junction left unmatched. Germline values: CDR1 ENHRY, CDR2 SYGVKD. The CDR3 spans 15 residues. As DNA, the CDR3 is TGTGCCATCAGCCCAACAGGGGGCTTCAATCAGCCCCAGCATTTT. The encoded protein is CAISPTGGFNQPQHF.

This rearrangement joins TRBV5-8 to TRBJ2-4; 8 nucleotides agree with TRBD1. Germline loops: CDR1 SGHTS, CDR2 YDEGEE. J was trimmed by 7 bases and V by 0 bases; bases with no gene match: 6. The CDR3 is 15 residues long. The CDR3 DNA is TGTGCCAGCAGCTTGGAGGAGGCAGGGGGCAACATTCAGTACTTC. Translated: CASSLEEAGGNIQYF.

The rearrangement joins TRBV5-4 to TRBJ1-1; D unclear. With 4 bases removed from V and 1 base from J, the gap between germline ends came to 11 bases. The V gene's germline CDR1 is SGHNT and CDR2 YYREEE (reference sequence). The CDR3 consists of 14 residues. The CDR3 spells CASSPQQTNTEAFF. The CDR3 DNA follows: TGTGCCAGCAGCCCCCAACAGACGAACACTGAAGCTTTCTTT. Complete variable domain (other parts from reference TRBV5-4 and TRBJ1-1): ETGVTQSPTHLIKTRGQQVTLRCSSQSGHNTVSWYQQALGQGPQFIFQYYREEENGRGNFPPRFSGLQFPNYSSELNVNALELDDSALYLCASSPQQTNTEAFFGQGTRLTVV.

The CDR3 nucleotides read TGCGCCAGCAGTGGACTAGCGGGGGGCTACGAGCAGTACTTC. It specifies CASSGLAGGYEQYF. J is TRBJ2-7 and V is TRBV10-1; 13 bases match TRBD2. The V gene end was trimmed by 4 bases and the J gene end by 3 bases; junction bases not matched to a gene: 0. Germline CDR1 is WNHNN and CDR2 is SYGVQD (reference sequence). The CDR3 loop spans 14 amino acids.

This clone was found once. CDR3 region: CASRDYYEQYF. DNA for the CDR3: TGTGCCAGCAGGGACTACTACGAGCAGTACTTC. The gene calls are TRBV2 and TRBJ2-7; a possible D gene is TRBD2 (6 bases). CDR1 and CDR2 (germline): SNHLY, FYNNEI. The CDR3 is 11 amino acids. V was pared by 6 bases and J by 3 bases, with 6 bases between.

The CDR3 nucleotides are TGTGCCAGCTCACCAACCAAATCTGACAGACCAAGCCCTAACCGGGGCACAGATACGCAGTATTTT. Amino acids: CASSPTKSDRPSPNRGTDTQYF. The genes are TRBV18 and TRBJ2-3; D is perhaps TRBD1 (5 bases). The CDR3 has 22 residues. With 2 bases removed from V and 1 base from J, the gap between germline ends came to 31 bases. CDR1 and CDR2 (germline): KGHSH, LQKENI.

This clone has a handful of counts. This chain joins TRBV5-4 and TRBJ1-2, with 7 nucleotides matching TRBD1. CDR1 is SGHNT and CDR2 is YYREEE in the germline V gene (reference sequence). After removal of 4 bases from V and 3 bases from J, the junction contained 6 bases not matched to a gene. The CDR3 runs to 14 residues. CDR3 in DNA: TGTGCCAGCAGCCTGAATACAGGGGACTATGGCTACACCTTC. It is translated as CASSLNTGDYGYTF.

The chain combines TRBV5-1 with TRBJ1-6, with 8 nucleotides matching TRBD1. CDR3 length equals 16 residues. J gave up 9 bases and V 0 bases, and 8 bases lay outside the gene matches. Germline CDR1 reads SGHRS; CDR2 reads YFSETQ. The CDR3: CASSLAGTGRGSPLHF. The CDR3 coding sequence is TGCGCCAGCAGCTTGGCGGGGACAGGCAGGGGTTCACCCCTCCACTTT.

V gene TRBV7-9 combines with J gene TRBJ1-6; 8 bases match TRBD1. V was pared by 5 bases and J by 7 bases, with 7 bases of the junction left unmatched. This CDR3 is 15 amino acids long. From germline, CDR1 is SEHNR and CDR2 FQNEAQ (reference sequence). The CDR3 loop reads CASSPGTGSNSPLHF. The CDR3 DNA reads as TGTGCCAGCAGCCCCGGGACAGGTTCGAATTCACCCCTCCACTTT. The whole variable domain, filled in from reference TRBV7-9 and TRBJ1-6, reads DTGVSQNPRHKITKRGQNVTFRCDPISEHNRLYWYRQTLGQGPEFLTYFQNEAQLEKSRLLSDRFSAERPKGSFSTLEIQRTEQGDSAMYLCASSPGTGSNSPLHFGNGTRLTVT.

The chain combines TRBV2 with TRBJ2-3; TRBD1 agrees at 7 bases. With 5 bases clipped from V and 3 bases from J, the junction kept 8 bases outside the gene matches. The CDR3 contains 15 residues. Germline assignment: CDR1 SNHLY and CDR2 FYNNEI. The CDR3 DNA follows: TGTGCCAGCAGTTCGGCAGGGGGATGGACAGATACGCAGTATTTT. Its protein product is CASSSAGGWTDTQYF.

The DNA of the CDR3 is TGTGCCAGCAGTCCCGCGGGACAGGGGGCTTATGGGGGCACTGAAGCTTTCTTT. Translated: CASSPAGQGAYGGTEAFF. The V call is TRBV27, the J call TRBJ1-1; 12 bases map to TRBD1. The V segment lost 5 bases and the J segment 4 bases; nucleotides outside the gene matches: 14. The CDR3 consists of 18 residues. Germline-derived CDR1 and CDR2 are MNHEY and SMNVEV (reference sequence).

The chain combines TRBV12-5 with TRBJ2-2, with a possible D match to TRBD2 (6 bases). The ends were cut back, 0 bases at V and 5 bases at J, with 10 bases in the middle. The germline V gene encodes CDR1 LGHNT and CDR2 FRNRAP. The CDR3 is made up of 15 amino acids. CDR3 in DNA: TGTGCTAGTGGTTTGGTACTCGGGGGAACCGGGGAGCTGTTTTTT. Residues: CASGLVLGGTGELFF.

This sequence joins TRBV15 and TRBJ1-2, with 8 bases fitting TRBD1. Germline lookup yields CDR1 LNHNV and CDR2 YYDKDF (reference sequence). This CDR3 is built from 17 residues. With V trimmed by 1 base and J by 8 bases, 15 bases remained unmatched. CDR3 nucleotides: TGTGCCACCAGCAGAGGCGGAGGGACAGGACAGGGCGACGGCTACACCTTC. It is translated as CATSRGGGTGQGDGYTF.

The chain joins TRBV5-1 to TRBJ2-5; TRBD1 matches at 7 bases. The CDR3 has 15 amino acids. The trim removed 4 bases at V and 2 bases at J, leaving 8 bases unmatched. Germline V gene data show CDR1 as SGHRS and CDR2 as YFSETQ. CDR3 nucleotides: TGCGCCAGCAGCCCCTTGACAGGGCCACAAGAGACCCAGTACTTC. Translated, it gives CASSPLTGPQETQYF.

The chain uses TRBV6-5 and TRBJ2-7; 7 nucleotides agree with TRBD1. In germline, CDR1 is MNHEY, CDR2 SVGAGI. The CDR3 totals 14 residues. V shed 2 bases and J 2 bases; nucleotides not matched to a gene: 3. The CDR3, as DNA: TGTGCCAGCAGTTACCGGGACAGAGCCTACGAGCAGTACTTC. This encodes CASSYRDRAYEQYF.

This sequence joins TRBV15 and TRBJ2-2; D is unresolved. CDR3 size: 13 residues. V gave up 0 bases and J gave up 6 bases, with 5 bases separating them. Germline V gene lookup returns CDR1 LNHNV and CDR2 YYDKDF (reference sequence). Here the CDR3 reads CATSRDIAGELFF. In nucleotides, the CDR3 is TGTGCCACCAGCAGAGATATCGCCGGGGAGCTGTTTTTT.

V and J are TRBV5-6 and TRBJ1-4; the match to TRBD1 covers 11 bases. This CDR3 has 15 residues. CDR1 is SGHDT and CDR2 is YYEEEE in the germline V gene. The junction had 2 bases not matched to a gene; V was cut back by 3 bases and J by 4 bases. The chain's CDR3 is CASSWTGGDNEKLFF. The CDR3 region has the DNA TGTGCCAGCAGCTGGACAGGGGGCGATAATGAAAAACTGTTTTTT.

Only one count was recorded for this clone. The chain couples TRBV28 to TRBJ1-1; D is unclear. The CDR3 contains 16 residues. Germline V lookup: CDR1 MDHEN, CDR2 SYDVKM. Trimming pared 2 bases from V and 0 bases from J, leaving 13 bases between. CDR3 DNA sequence: TGTGCCAGCAGTTTACCGAATAAAGAGTTGAACACTGAAGCTTTCTTT. Its protein is CASSLPNKELNTEAFF.

The table lists this clone with a few counts. V is TRBV10-3 and J is TRBJ1-2; D possibly corresponds to TRBD1 (5 bases). The germline V gene has CDR1 ENHRY and CDR2 SYGVKD. V was cut by 2 bases and J by 0 bases, with 13 bases left in between. CDR3 length equals 16 residues. The CDR3 reads CAISEKSGRTNYGYTF. CDR3 coding DNA: TGTGCCATCAGTGAGAAGTCAGGGCGGACTAACTATGGCTACACCTTC.

The chain combines TRBV4-1 with TRBJ2-7; 10 bases are shared with TRBD2. CDR1 is MGHRA, CDR2 YSYEKL, per germline. The CDR3 totals 15 residues. The V gene end was trimmed by 4 bases and the J gene end by 3 bases; junction bases not matched to a gene: 6. This chain's CDR3 is CASSLDSSGSYEQYF. The CDR3 region has the DNA TGCGCCAGCAGCCTAGACTCTAGCGGGAGCTACGAGCAGTACTTC.